This TCR beta chain was recovered during a study of CD8+CD57+ T cells in acquired aplastic anemia. Patients chosen for sequencing had shown CD8+CD57+ cell expansion by flow cytometry. There are 15 residues in the CDR3. Germline CDR1 SGHDT, CDR2 YYEEEE. V was cut by 2 bases and J by 1 base, with 12 bases left in between. According to the study, genomic DNA was the template for TCR beta VDJ and CDR3 profiling. In TCRdb, the reads were re-called with MiXCR into one record per CDR3 protein. This table has under 200,000 distinct CDR3 sequences, less than 50% appearing once. The sequence was collected from a human donor with aplastic anemia. The chain uses TRBV5-6 and TRBJ1-2; perhaps TRBD1 as D (6 bases). The material sequenced was sorted CD4+, CD8+, or CD8+CD57+ T cells (not recorded which) from PBMCs. The CDR3 region has the DNA TGTGCCAGCAGCTTAGACAGGCTGGATAACTATGGCTACACCTTC. As protein: CASSLDRLDNYGYTF.